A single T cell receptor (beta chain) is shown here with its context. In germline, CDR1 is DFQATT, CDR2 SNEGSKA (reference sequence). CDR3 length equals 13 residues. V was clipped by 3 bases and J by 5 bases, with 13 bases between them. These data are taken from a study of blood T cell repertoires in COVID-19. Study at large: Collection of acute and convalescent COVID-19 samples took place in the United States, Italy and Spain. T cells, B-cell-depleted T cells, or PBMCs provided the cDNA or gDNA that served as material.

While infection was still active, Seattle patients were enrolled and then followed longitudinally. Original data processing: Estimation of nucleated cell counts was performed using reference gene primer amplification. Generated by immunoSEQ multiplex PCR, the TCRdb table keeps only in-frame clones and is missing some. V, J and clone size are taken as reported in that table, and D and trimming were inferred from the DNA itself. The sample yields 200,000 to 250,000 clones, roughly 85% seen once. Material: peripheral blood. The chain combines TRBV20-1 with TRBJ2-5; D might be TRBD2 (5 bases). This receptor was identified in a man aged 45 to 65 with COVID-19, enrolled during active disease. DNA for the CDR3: TGCAGTGCTAGTTCCGGGGTCGGCGAGACCCAGTACTTC. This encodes CSASSGVGETQYF.